A single sample gave rise to the 13 T cell receptor beta chains below, sequenced in a study of blood T cell repertoires in COVID-19 (dated by TCRdb to 2018 to 2020). Libraries came from the immunoSEQ multiplex PCR assay. In TCRdb, the immuneACCESS table is reduced to in-frame sequences with V and J assigned. These tables do not hold every clone; where another copy was compared, an unresolved V gene accounts for under half, and the others remain unexplained. This sample is represented by about 240,000 clones; 75% to 90% of them were singletons. The top ten clones comprise roughly 7.8% of the sample. Sequenced input: peripheral blood. The receptors come from a man in his 60s who had recovered from COVID-19.

The chain couples TRBV5-1 to TRBJ2-3; 9 bases map to TRBD2. V lost 6 bases and J lost 8; bases outside the gene matches: 10. The CDR3 has 14 residues. The germline CDR1 and CDR2 sequences are SGHRS and YFSETQ. CDR3 sequence reads: CASTIGTSSRTQYF. The CDR3 nucleotides are TGCGCCAGCACCATCGGGACTAGCTCCCGTACGCAGTATTTT.

This chain connects TRBV19 to TRBJ2-2; TRBD1 agrees at 8 bases. CDR1 and CDR2 from the germline V gene are LNHDA and SQIVND (reference sequence). The CDR3 covers 16 residues. With V trimmed by 7 bases and J by 4 bases, 11 bases remained unmatched. The CDR3 spells CASTPPGQGGTGELFF. The CDR3, as DNA: TGTGCCAGTACCCCTCCCGGACAGGGAGGCACCGGGGAGCTGTTTTTT. Full variable domain (missing parts from reference TRBV19 and TRBJ2-2): DGGITQSPKYLFRKEGQNVTLSCEQNLNHDAMYWYRQDPGQGLRLIYYSQIVNDFQKGDIAEGYSVSREKKESFPLTVTSAQKNPTAFYLCASTPPGQGGTGELFFGEGSRLTVL.

This CDR3 is CASSLSGYNEKLFF. The CDR3 DNA follows: TGCGCCAGCAGCTTGAGCGGATATAATGAAAAACTGTTTTTT. The chain combines TRBV5-1 with TRBJ1-4; no reliable D call. The CDR3 covers 14 residues. Looked up from germline, CDR1 is SGHRS and CDR2 is YFSETQ. The V and J ends lost 1 base and 4 bases respectively, with 8 bases between them.

The chain couples TRBV5-1 to TRBJ2-3; 8 positions match TRBD1. The V segment lost 0 bases and the J segment 3 bases; nucleotides outside the gene matches: 6. The germline gives CDR1 SGHRS, CDR2 YFSETQ. The CDR3 length is 16 residues. The CDR3 loop reads CASSLDRTGLTDTQYF. The CDR3 DNA reads as TGCGCCAGCAGCTTGGATCGGACAGGGCTGACAGATACGCAGTATTTT.

The rearrangement links TRBV10-3 to TRBJ2-3; TRBD2 matches 9 bases. This CDR3 has 18 residues. The germline V gene has CDR1 ENHRY and CDR2 SYGVKD. J was trimmed by 2 bases and V by 0 bases; bases with no gene match: 9. Written as DNA, the CDR3 is TGTGCCATCAGTGAGTCGTCGTCTAGCGGGGACCACACAGATACGCAGTATTTT. Amino acids: CAISESSSSGDHTDTQYF.

J is TRBJ2-3 and V is TRBV5-1; D perhaps matches TRBD1 (6 bases). Germline V CDR1 and CDR2: SGHRS, YFSETQ. The CDR3 is 15 amino acids. V was cut by 4 bases and J by 6 bases, with 18 bases left in between. CDR3 DNA: TGCGCCAGCAGCCCCGCAGGGGACCCTTCGGATACGCAGTATTTT. It codes for CASSPAGDPSDTQYF.

This chain connects TRBV5-1 to TRBJ1-6; D is perhaps TRBD1 (6 bases). V lost 4 bases and J lost 13, with 18 bases in between. Germline-derived CDR1 and CDR2 are SGHRS and YFSETQ. CDR3 length equals 14 residues. CDR3 in amino acids: CASSIGQTSAPLHF. CDR3 coding DNA: TGCGCCAGCAGCATTGGACAGACCTCTGCGCCCCTCCACTTT.

The chain links TRBV27 to TRBJ1-1, with D maybe TRBD1 (5 bases). Trimming took 11 bases from V and 3 from J, leaving 16 bases between them. The CDR3 runs 13 residues. CDR1 and CDR2 from the germline V gene are MNHEY and SMNVEV (reference sequence). CDR3 sequence (DNA): TGTGCCGGCCGTTGGGGGGGAGACACTGAAGCTTTCTTT. Translated, it gives CAGRWGGDTEAFF.

This chain uses TRBV2 with TRBJ1-6; no reliable D call. Germline V gene data show CDR1 as SNHLY and CDR2 as FYNNEI. V dropped 6 bases and J dropped 10 bases, with 16 bases sitting between them. This CDR3 is 14 amino acids long. The CDR3 spells CASRQTFLQSPLHF. As DNA, the CDR3 is TGTGCCAGCAGACAGACATTTCTGCAGTCACCCCTCCACTTT.

This chain joins TRBV2 and TRBJ2-1; D gene unclear. Trimming cost V 2 bases and J 7 bases, with 6 bases left between them. Germline lookup yields CDR1 SNHLY and CDR2 FYNNEI. This CDR3 has 12 residues. DNA of the CDR3: TGTGCCAGCAGTGAATGGAGAAATGAGCAGTTCTTC. Translated: CASSEWRNEQFF. The full variable domain, in which reference TRBV2 and TRBJ2-1 provide the parts outside the CDR3, is EPEVTQTPSHQVTQMGQEVILRCVPISNHLYFYWYRQILGQKVEFLVSFYNNEISEKSEIFDDQFSVERPDGSNFTLKIRSTKLEDSAMYFCASSEWRNEQFFGPGTRLTVL.

This clone was counted a few times. The chain uses TRBV30 and TRBJ1-2, with 9 bases aligning to TRBD1. The CDR3 loop spans 13 amino acids. The germline V gene encodes CDR1 GTSNPN and CDR2 SVGIG (reference sequence). With V trimmed by 2 bases and J by 8 bases, 6 bases remained unmatched. CDR3 in DNA: TGTGCCTGGAGTTTAACAGGGGGCTTAGGCTACACCTTC. It yields the protein CAWSLTGGLGYTF.

The chain employs TRBV19 and TRBJ1-6, with D tentatively TRBD1 (6 bases). The CDR3 sequence is 13 residues long. Trimming left V 6 bases short and J 7 bases short, with 10 bases between. Germline CDR1 and CDR2: LNHDA and SQIVND (reference sequence). As DNA, the CDR3 is TGTGCCAGTAGGGGGGCAGGGAATTCACCCCTCCACTTT. This translates into CASRGAGNSPLHF.

The chain uses TRBV19 and TRBJ1-2, with unresolved D. The length of the CDR3 is 13 residues. The V gene lost 8 bases and the J gene lost 3 bases, with 13 bases spanning the gap. CDR1 and CDR2 (germline): LNHDA, SQIVND (reference sequence). This CDR3 reads CASHVSRDYGYTF. The DNA for the CDR3 is TGTGCCAGTCATGTAAGCCGGGACTATGGCTACACCTTC.